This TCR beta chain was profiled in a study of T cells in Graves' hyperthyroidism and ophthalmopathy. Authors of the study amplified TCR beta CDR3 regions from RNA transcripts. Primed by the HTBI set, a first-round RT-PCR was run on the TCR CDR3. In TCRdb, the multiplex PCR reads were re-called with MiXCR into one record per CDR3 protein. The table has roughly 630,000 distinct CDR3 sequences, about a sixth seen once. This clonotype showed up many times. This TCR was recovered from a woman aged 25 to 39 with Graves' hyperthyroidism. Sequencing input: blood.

CDR3 residues: CASSYGPQSDNEQFF. The CDR3 nucleotides are TGTGCCAGCAGTTACGGACCGCAATCTGACAATGAGCAGTTCTTC. This chain uses TRBV6-2 or TRBV6-3 with TRBJ2-1; D unresolved. From germline, CDR1 is MNHEY and CDR2 SVGEGT. Trimming cost V 2 bases and J 5 bases, with 13 bases left between them. The CDR3 sequence is 15 residues long.